These T cell receptor beta chains were read from a single sample in a study of T cells in Graves' hyperthyroidism and ophthalmopathy. TCRdb re-analysed the multiplex PCR reads in MiXCR, keeping a single row per CDR3 protein. The table records about 700,000 distinct CDR3 sequences, roughly 45% of them present only once. The sample was peripheral blood or thyroid tissue (not recorded which). The origin of the receptors is an adult man with Graves' disease, either hyperthyroidism or ophthalmopathy (not recorded which). CDR3s include the opening cysteine and the closing phenylalanine or tryptophan. The D gene is left open where the match is weak. Clone size is stated in some rows and not others, as once, few, many or a class when expanded.

V: TRBV20-1
size: NA
D: NA
J: TRBJ2-5
DNA: TGCAGTGCTATTCCCGGACGGAAACAAGAGACCCAGTACTTC
CDR3: CSAIPGRKQETQYF

V: TRBV20-1
size: NA
D: TRBD1
J: TRBJ1-1
DNA: TGCAGTGCTGTGGACAGGGGGAATCCTGAAGCTTTCTTT
CDR3: CSAVDRGNPEAFF

V: TRBV7-8
size: many
D: NA
J: TRBJ1-1
DNA: TGTGCCAGCAGCTTACTTGGTGGGTCGAACACTGAAGCTTTCTTT
CDR3: CASSLLGGSNTEAFF

V: TRBV7-9
size: NA
D: TRBD2
J: TRBJ2-6
DNA: TGTGCCAGCAGCTTAAGCCTAGCGGGAGGGGGCTCTGGGGCCAACGTCCTGACTTTC
CDR3: CASSLSLAGGGSGANVLTF

V: TRBV9
size: many
D: TRBD1
J: TRBJ1-6
DNA: TGTGCCAGCAGCGCGGGACAGGGTCGAAGTTCACCCCTCCACTTT
CDR3: CASSAGQGRSSPLHF

V: TRBV6-6
size: NA
D: NA
J: TRBJ1-6
DNA: TGTGCCAGCAGGCTTGATCTGGGAAAACCCCTCCACTTT
CDR3: CASRLDLGKPLHF

V: TRBV5-4
size: NA
D: TRBD1
J: TRBJ2-2
DNA: TGTGCCAGCAGCTTGGACAGGGGTACCGGGGAGCTGTTTTTT
CDR3: CASSLDRGTGELFF

V: TRBV10-3
size: NA
D: TRBD1
J: TRBJ1-6
DNA: TGTGCCATCAGGGACGACAGGGGACAAAGACCCCTCCACTTT
CDR3: CAIRDDRGQRPLHF

V: TRBV7-2
size: NA
D: NA
J: TRBJ1-6
DNA: TGTGCCAGCAGCGCGGGGAGGGGTTCACCCCTCCACTTT
CDR3: CASSAGRGSPLHF

V: TRBV6-5
size: NA
D: NA
J: TRBJ1-5
DNA: TGTGCCAGCAGTTTACCAGGGTTCAATCAGCCCCAGCATTTT
CDR3: CASSLPGFNQPQHF

V: TRBV10-2
size: many
D: NA
J: TRBJ1-5
DNA: TGCGCCAGCAGTGAGCCGAACCAGCCCCAGCATTTT
CDR3: CASSEPNQPQHF

V: TRBV15
size: NA
D: TRBD1
J: TRBJ2-7
DNA: TGTGCCACCAGCAGAGCCGGGACAGGGGGGGTATACGAGCAGTACTTC
CDR3: CATSRAGTGGVYEQYF

V: TRBV19
size: NA
D: NA
J: TRBJ1-2
DNA: TGTGCCAGTAGTATAATCACAGGGAACTATGGCCACACCTTC
CDR3: CASSIITGNYGHTF

V: TRBV10-3
size: NA
D: NA
J: TRBJ1-5
DNA: TGTGCCATCAGTGCTGTAGATAGCAATCAGCCCCAGCATTTT
CDR3: CAISAVDSNQPQHF

V: TRBV2
size: NA
D: NA
J: TRBJ2-1
DNA: TGTGCCAGTCAGGACGGGAACAATGAGCAGTTCTTC
CDR3: CASQDGNNEQFF

V: TRBV9
size: NA
D: NA
J: TRBJ1-6
DNA: TGTGCCAGCAGCCCCCTGGACATTCCCATCAGTTCACCCCTCCACTTT
CDR3: CASSPLDIPISSPLHF

V: TRBV29-1
size: NA
D: NA
J: TRBJ2-6
DNA: TGCAGCGTCGGGGACGCCGGGGCCAACGTCCTGACTTTC
CDR3: CSVGDAGANVLTF

V: TRBV10-1
size: few
D: NA
J: TRBJ1-5
DNA: TGCGCCAGCAGTGACCTCGGGGGAAGCAATCAGCCCCAGCATTTT
CDR3: CASSDLGGSNQPQHF

V: TRBV7-9
size: NA
D: NA
J: TRBJ1-2
DNA: TGCGCCAGCAGCCAAGATCCGAGGGCAGCTAACTATGGCTACACCTTC
CDR3: CASSQDPRAANYGYTF

V: TRBV29-1
size: NA
D: NA
J: TRBJ1-5
DNA: TGCAGCTTAGGTTTGGGGGCCAATCAGCCCCAGCATTTT
CDR3: CSLGLGANQPQHF

V: TRBV2
size: many
D: NA
J: TRBJ1-2
DNA: TGTGCCAGCAGCTCAGGGCAGAATTATGGCTACACCTTC
CDR3: CASSSGQNYGYTF

V: TRBV24-1
size: many
D: NA
J: TRBJ1-4
DNA: TGTGCCACCAGTGGTTCGGGCTTTACCAATGAAAAACTGTTTTTT
CDR3: CATSGSGFTNEKLFF

V: TRBV7-8
size: many
D: TRBD1
J: TRBJ1-1
DNA: TGTGCCAGCAGCACACCGGGACAGGACACTGAAGCTTTCTTT
CDR3: CASSTPGQDTEAFF

V: TRBV9
size: NA
D: NA
J: TRBJ1-2
DNA: TGTGCCAGCAGCGTTGGCCAGGCAGCTAACTATGGCAACACCTTC
CDR3: CASSVGQAANYGNTF

V: TRBV7-6
size: many
D: NA
J: TRBJ1-1
DNA: TGTGCCAGCAGAAAGACTGTGAACACTGAAGCTTTCTTT
CDR3: CASRKTVNTEAFF

V: TRBV6-6
size: NA
D: NA
J: TRBJ1-5
DNA: TGTGCCAGCAGTTTCGGACGGGGGAATCAGCCCCAGCATTTT
CDR3: CASSFGRGNQPQHF

V: TRBV9
size: few
D: TRBD2
J: TRBJ2-2
DNA: TGTGCCAGCAGCGTAGTTAGCGGGGGGGCCGTGGCCGGGGAGCTGTTTTTT
CDR3: CASSVVSGGAVAGELFF

V: TRBV7-2
size: few
D: NA
J: TRBJ2-7
DNA: TGTGCCAGCAGTTTATACCCGAGCTACGAGCAGTACTTC
CDR3: CASSLYPSYEQYF

V: TRBV6-4
size: few
D: NA
J: TRBJ1-2
DNA: TGTGCCAGCAAGAACTCAGGGGCTCCTCTTGGCTACACCTTC
CDR3: CASKNSGAPLGYTF

V: TRBV7-8
size: many
D: NA
J: TRBJ1-1
DNA: TGTGCCAGCAGCTTAATGACGAACACTGAAGCTTTCTTT
CDR3: CASSLMTNTEAFF

V: TRBV24-1
size: few
D: TRBD1
J: TRBJ2-6
DNA: TGTGCCACCAGTGACTCGACAGGGATTTCGTCTGGGGCCAACGTCCTGACTTTC
CDR3: CATSDSTGISSGANVLTF

V: TRBV20-1
size: NA
D: NA
J: TRBJ2-5
DNA: TGCAGTGCCGTAGGAGGGGAAGAGACCCAGTACTTC
CDR3: CSAVGGEETQYF

V: TRBV11-1
size: NA
D: TRBD2
J: TRBJ2-7
DNA: TGTGCCCGACTAGCGGCCTACGAGCAGTACTTC
CDR3: CARLAAYEQYF

V: TRBV20-1
size: once
D: NA
J: TRBJ2-7
DNA: TGCAGTGCTAGAACTGGAGGAACTAGCTCCTACGAGCAGTACTTC
CDR3: CSARTGGTSSYEQYF

V: TRBV24-1
size: many
D: TRBD1
J: TRBJ1-1
DNA: TGTGCCACCAGTGATGCCGGGACAGGGCGAGCTTTCTTT
CDR3: CATSDAGTGRAFF

V: TRBV20-1
size: NA
D: NA
J: TRBJ2-7
DNA: TGCAGTGCCAGCCTGGGGACCTACAATGAGCAGTACTTC
CDR3: CSASLGTYNEQYF

V: TRBV9
size: NA
D: NA
J: TRBJ1-2
DNA: TGTGCCAGCAGCGTTTTTGGAGTCGCCGACTATGGCTACACCTTC
CDR3: CASSVFGVADYGYTF

V: TRBV7-2
size: NA
D: TRBD1
J: TRBJ1-1
DNA: TGTGCCAGCAGCCCCCGACAGGGGGGGAACACTGAAGCTTTCTTT
CDR3: CASSPRQGGNTEAFF

V: TRBV6-5
size: few
D: TRBD2
J: TRBJ2-7
DNA: TGTGCCAGCAGGAGGACTAGCGGTGCCACCTACGAGCAGTACTTC
CDR3: CASRRTSGATYEQYF

V: TRBV6-5
size: NA
D: TRBD1
J: TRBJ2-2
DNA: TGTGCCAGCAGTTACGGGACAGGGGGTAGAACCGGGGAGCTGTTTTTT
CDR3: CASSYGTGGRTGELFF

V: TRBV29-1
size: NA
D: TRBD1
J: TRBJ1-2
DNA: TGCAGCGTGATCGGGACAGGGGGCGGCTATGGCTACACCTTC
CDR3: CSVIGTGGGYGYTF

V: TRBV12-3/TRBV12-4
size: NA
D: NA
J: TRBJ1-1
DNA: TGTGCCAGCAGTTTATATCAGGTTATGAACACTGAAGCTTTCTTT
CDR3: CASSLYQVMNTEAFF

V: TRBV7-8
size: NA
D: TRBD2
J: TRBJ2-5
DNA: TGTGCCAGCAGCCCAAGCGGGAGCCAAGAGACCCAGTACTTC
CDR3: CASSPSGSQETQYF

V: TRBV7-9
size: NA
D: NA
J: TRBJ1-2
DNA: TGTGCCAGCAGCTTGGAGGCGGGGGACCCCTACGGCTACACCTTC
CDR3: CASSLEAGDPYGYTF

V: TRBV11-3
size: NA
D: NA
J: TRBJ2-2
DNA: TGTGCCAGCAGGGCTGACAGTGATGCCGGGGAGCTGTTTTTT
CDR3: CASRADSDAGELFF

V: TRBV2
size: NA
D: TRBD1
J: TRBJ1-4
DNA: TGTGCCACCCCAGGAGGGACAGGGTGGAAACTGTTTTTT
CDR3: CATPGGTGWKLFF

V: TRBV20-1
size: NA
D: TRBD1
J: TRBJ1-5
DNA: TGCAGTGCTAGAGCAGGACAGGGCGATCAGCCCCAGCATTTT
CDR3: CSARAGQGDQPQHF

V: TRBV20-1
size: few
D: TRBD2
J: TRBJ2-7
DNA: TGCAGTGCACAAGACGGGAGGGCTTACGAGCAGTACTTC
CDR3: CSAQDGRAYEQYF

V: TRBV24-1
size: NA
D: NA
J: TRBJ1-1
DNA: TGTGCCACCAGTGATTTCCAGGGAGGCACTGAAGCTTTCTTT
CDR3: CATSDFQGGTEAFF

V: TRBV29-1
size: few
D: TRBD2
J: TRBJ2-2
DNA: TGCAGCGTTGAAGGGGCGGGAGAAAACACCGGGGAGCTGTTTTTT
CDR3: CSVEGAGENTGELFF

V: TRBV29-1
size: once
D: TRBD1
J: TRBJ1-5
DNA: TGCAGCGTTGAGGCACAGGGGAGGCCCCAGCATTTT
CDR3: CSVEAQGRPQHF

V: TRBV24-1
size: NA
D: NA
J: TRBJ2-7
DNA: TGTGCCACCAGTGATACCCGCGGGTCTTCCGAGCAGTACTTC
CDR3: CATSDTRGSSEQYF

V: TRBV10-3
size: many
D: TRBD1
J: TRBJ2-7
DNA: TGTGCCATCAGTGAGTCGAAGGGGACAGGTCACCACGAGCAGTACTTC
CDR3: CAISESKGTGHHEQYF

V: TRBV30
size: NA
D: NA
J: TRBJ1-1
DNA: TGTGCCTGGAGCCGGAGCATGAACACTGAAGCTTTCTTT
CDR3: CAWSRSMNTEAFF

V: TRBV12-5
size: NA
D: TRBD1
J: TRBJ1-2
DNA: TGTGCTAGTGGTTTGGATCAGGGGGTCTACTATGGCTACACCTTC
CDR3: CASGLDQGVYYGYTF